Detailed here is one T cell receptor (beta chain). Looked up from germline, CDR1 is MGHRA and CDR2 is YSYEKL. The CDR3 is 14 residues long. Trimming cost V 1 base and J 6 bases, with 10 bases left between them. This sample is drawn from a study of T cells in localized non-small cell lung cancer. Produced via immunoSEQ multiplex PCR; TCRdb's table is partial and in-frame only. Among roughly 61,000 clones listed, about four fifths were seen once. The V and J genes are TRBV4-1 and TRBJ1-5, with D unresolved. This clonotype was obtained from a man between 40 and 70 years old with stage II lung adenocarcinoma. The sample consisted of PBMCs, taken before any cancer treatment. The CDR3 DNA sequence: TGCGCCAGCAGCCAAGTCGAGGGAAGTCAGCCCCAGCATTTT. As protein: CASSQVEGSQPQHF.